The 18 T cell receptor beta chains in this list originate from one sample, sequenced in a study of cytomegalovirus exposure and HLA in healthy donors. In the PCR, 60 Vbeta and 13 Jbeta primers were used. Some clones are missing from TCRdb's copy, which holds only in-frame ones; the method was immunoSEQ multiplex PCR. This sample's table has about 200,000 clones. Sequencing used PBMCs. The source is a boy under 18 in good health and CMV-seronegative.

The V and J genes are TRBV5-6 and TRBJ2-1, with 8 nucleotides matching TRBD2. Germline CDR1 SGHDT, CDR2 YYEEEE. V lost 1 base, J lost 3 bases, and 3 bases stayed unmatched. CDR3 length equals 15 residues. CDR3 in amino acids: CASSLPGLVYNEQFF. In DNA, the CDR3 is TGTGCCAGCAGCTTGCCGGGACTAGTCTACAATGAGCAGTTCTTC.

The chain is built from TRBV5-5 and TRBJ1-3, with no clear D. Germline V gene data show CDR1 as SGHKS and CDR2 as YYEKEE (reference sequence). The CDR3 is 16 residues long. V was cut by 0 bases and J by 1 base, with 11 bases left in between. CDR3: CASSLDGRRSGNTIYF. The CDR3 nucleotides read TGTGCCAGCAGCTTGGATGGCAGGAGGTCTGGAAACACCATATATTTT.

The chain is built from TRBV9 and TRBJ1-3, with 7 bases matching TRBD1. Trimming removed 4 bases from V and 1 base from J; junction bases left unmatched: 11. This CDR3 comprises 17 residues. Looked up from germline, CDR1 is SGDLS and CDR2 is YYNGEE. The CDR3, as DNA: TGTGCCAGCAGCCGTCTCGACTCACAGGGGTCTGGAAACACCATATATTTT. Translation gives CASSRLDSQGSGNTIYF. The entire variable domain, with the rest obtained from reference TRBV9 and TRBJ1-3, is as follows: DSGVTQTPKHLITATGQRVTLRCSPRSGDLSVYWYQQSLDQGLQFLIQYYNGEERAKGNILERFSAQQFPDLHSELNLSSLELGDSALYFCASSRLDSQGSGNTIYFGEGSWLTVV.

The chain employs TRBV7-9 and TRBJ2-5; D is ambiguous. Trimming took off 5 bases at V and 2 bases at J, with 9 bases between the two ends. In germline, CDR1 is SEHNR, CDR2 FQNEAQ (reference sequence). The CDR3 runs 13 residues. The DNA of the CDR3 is TGTGCCAGCAGCCTGACTGTACAAGAGACCCAGTACTTC. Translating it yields CASSLTVQETQYF. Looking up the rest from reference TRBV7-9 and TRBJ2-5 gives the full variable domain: DTGVSQNPRHKITKRGQNVTFRCDPISEHNRLYWYRQTLGQGPEFLTYFQNEAQLEKSRLLSDRFSAERPKGSFSTLEIQRTEQGDSAMYLCASSLTVQETQYFGPGTRLLVL.

CDR3 DNA sequence: TGCAGTGCTTCGGGGGACAATGAGCAGTTCTTC. It translates to CSASGDNEQFF. The V call is TRBV20-1, the J call TRBJ2-1; maybe TRBD2 (6 bases). V was clipped by 5 bases and J by 5 bases, with 7 bases between them. The germline V gene encodes CDR1 DFQATT and CDR2 SNEGSKA (reference sequence). CDR3 size: 11 residues.

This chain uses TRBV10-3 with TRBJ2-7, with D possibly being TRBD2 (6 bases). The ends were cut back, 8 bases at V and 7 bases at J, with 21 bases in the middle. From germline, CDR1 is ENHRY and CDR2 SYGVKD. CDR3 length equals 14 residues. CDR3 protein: CAIASWRDLGEQYF. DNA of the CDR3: TGTGCCATCGCATCCTGGAGGGATTTGGGAGAGCAGTACTTC.

CDR3 sequence: CASSLSYPTRYGYTF. The CDR3 DNA follows: TGTGCCAGCAGCTTAAGTTACCCCACCCGGTACGGCTACACCTTC. The chain is built from TRBV7-8 and TRBJ1-2; no clear D gene. CDR3 length: 15 residues. Germline CDR1 is SGHVS and CDR2 is FQNEAQ. Trimming cost V 2 bases and J 8 bases, with 18 bases left between them.

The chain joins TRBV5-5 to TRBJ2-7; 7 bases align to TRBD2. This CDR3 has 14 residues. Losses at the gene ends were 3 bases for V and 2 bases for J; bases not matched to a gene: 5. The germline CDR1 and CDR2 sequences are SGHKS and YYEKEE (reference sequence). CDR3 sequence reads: CASSSRGGPYEQYF. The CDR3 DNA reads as TGTGCCAGCAGCTCCCGGGGAGGGCCCTACGAGCAGTACTTC.

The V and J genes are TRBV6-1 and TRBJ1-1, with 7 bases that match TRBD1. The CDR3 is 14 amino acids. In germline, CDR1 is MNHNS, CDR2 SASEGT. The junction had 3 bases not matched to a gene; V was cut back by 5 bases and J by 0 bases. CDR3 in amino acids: CASSPGGMNTEAFF. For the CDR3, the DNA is TGTGCCAGCAGTCCAGGGGGAATGAACACTGAAGCTTTCTTT.

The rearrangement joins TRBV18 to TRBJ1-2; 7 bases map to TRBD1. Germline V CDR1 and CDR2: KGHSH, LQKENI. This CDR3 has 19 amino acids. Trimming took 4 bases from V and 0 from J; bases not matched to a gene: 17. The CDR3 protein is CASSLIGTAITSANYGYTF. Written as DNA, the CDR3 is TGTGCCAGCTCACTCATCGGGACAGCGATAACCTCAGCTAACTATGGCTACACCTTC.

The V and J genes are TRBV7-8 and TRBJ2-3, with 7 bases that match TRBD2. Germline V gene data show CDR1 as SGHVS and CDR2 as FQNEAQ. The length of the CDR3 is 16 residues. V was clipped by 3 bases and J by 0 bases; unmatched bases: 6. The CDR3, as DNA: TGTGCCAGCAGCTTCCGGGGGGATTTAAGCACAGATACGCAGTATTTT. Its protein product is CASSFRGDLSTDTQYF.

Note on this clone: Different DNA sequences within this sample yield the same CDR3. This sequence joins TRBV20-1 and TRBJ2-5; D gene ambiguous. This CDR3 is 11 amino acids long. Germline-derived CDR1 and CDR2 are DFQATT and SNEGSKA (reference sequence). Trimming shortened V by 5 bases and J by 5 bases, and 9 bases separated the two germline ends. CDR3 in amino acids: CSAHFQETQYF. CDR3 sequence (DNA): TGCAGTGCTCATTTTCAGGAGACCCAGTACTTC.

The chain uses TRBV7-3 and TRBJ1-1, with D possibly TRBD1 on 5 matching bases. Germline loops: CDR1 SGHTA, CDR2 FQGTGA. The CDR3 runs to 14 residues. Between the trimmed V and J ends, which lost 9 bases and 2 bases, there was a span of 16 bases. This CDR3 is CASKPGHANTEAFF. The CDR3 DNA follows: TGTGCCAGTAAGCCAGGACACGCCAACACTGAAGCTTTCTTT.

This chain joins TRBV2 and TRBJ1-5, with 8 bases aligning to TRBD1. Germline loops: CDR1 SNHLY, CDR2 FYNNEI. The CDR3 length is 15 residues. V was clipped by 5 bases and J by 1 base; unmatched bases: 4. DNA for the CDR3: TGTGCCAGCAGTTGGACAGGGAGAAGCAATCAGCCCCAGCATTTT. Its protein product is CASSWTGRSNQPQHF.

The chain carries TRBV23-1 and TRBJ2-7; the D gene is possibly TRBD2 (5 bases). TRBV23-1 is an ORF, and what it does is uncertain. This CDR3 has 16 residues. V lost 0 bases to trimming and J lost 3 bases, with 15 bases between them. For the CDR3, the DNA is TGCGCCAGCAGTCAATCGGTCCTTCAGAGGGTCTACGAGCAGTACTTC. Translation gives CASSQSVLQRVYEQYF.

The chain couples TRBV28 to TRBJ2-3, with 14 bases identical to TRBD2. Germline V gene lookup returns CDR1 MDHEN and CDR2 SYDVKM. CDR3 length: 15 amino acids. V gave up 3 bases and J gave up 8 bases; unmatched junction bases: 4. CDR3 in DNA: TGTGCCAGCAGTTTGCCCGGACTAGCGGGGGGTACGCAGTATTTT. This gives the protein CASSLPGLAGGTQYF.

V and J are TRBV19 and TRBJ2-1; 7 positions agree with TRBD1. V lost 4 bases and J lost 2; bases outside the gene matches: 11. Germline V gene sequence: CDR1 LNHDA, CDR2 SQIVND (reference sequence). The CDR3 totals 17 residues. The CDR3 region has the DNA TGTGCCAGTAGTAGCCGACAGGGACGGGGCCCCTACAATGAGCAGTTCTTC. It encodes CASSSRQGRGPYNEQFF.

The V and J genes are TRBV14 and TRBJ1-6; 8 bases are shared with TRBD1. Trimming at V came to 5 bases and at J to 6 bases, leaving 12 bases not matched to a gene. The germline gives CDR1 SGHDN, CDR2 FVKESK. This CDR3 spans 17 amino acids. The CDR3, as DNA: TGTGCCAGCAGCTGGGGCAGGGGGCGCAGGTCTAATTCACCCCTCCACTTT. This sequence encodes CASSWGRGRRSNSPLHF. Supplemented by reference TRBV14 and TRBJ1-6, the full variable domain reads EAGVTQFPSHSVIEKGQTVTLRCDPISGHDNLYWYRRVMGKEIKFLLHFVKESKQDESGMPNNRFLAERTGGTYSTLKVQPAELEDSGVYFCASSWGRGRRSNSPLHFGNGTRLTVT.